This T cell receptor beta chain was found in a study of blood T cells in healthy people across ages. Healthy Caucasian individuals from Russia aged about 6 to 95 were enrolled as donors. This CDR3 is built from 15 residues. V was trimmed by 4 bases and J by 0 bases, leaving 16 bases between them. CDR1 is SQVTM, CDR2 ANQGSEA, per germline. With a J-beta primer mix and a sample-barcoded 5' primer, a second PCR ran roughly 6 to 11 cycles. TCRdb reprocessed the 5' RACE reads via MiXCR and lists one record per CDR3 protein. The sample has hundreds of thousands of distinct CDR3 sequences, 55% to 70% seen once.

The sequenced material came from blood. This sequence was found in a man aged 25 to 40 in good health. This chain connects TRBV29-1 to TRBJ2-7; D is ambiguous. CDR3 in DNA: TGCAGCGTTGGAAAAGCCCTAGGAAGCTCCTACGAGCAGTACTTC. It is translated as CSVGKALGSSYEQYF.